This T cell receptor (beta chain) comes out of a study of early T cells in non-severe SARS-CoV-2 infection. Study-level background: Sequenced material consisted of bulk RNA (from unsorted whole blood), and chains were unpaired.

Regarding this clonotype: What it binds is unknown.

Trimming left V 3 bases short and J 4 bases short, with 2 bases between. Germline V gene lookup returns CDR1 LNHDA and CDR2 SQIVND (reference sequence). The CDR3 runs to 11 residues. Each cDNA molecule carried a unique molecular identifier. One entry per CDR3 protein, called by TCRdb with MiXCR from the 5' RACE reads. The sample has tens of thousands of distinct CDR3 sequences, more than 9% seen once; the top ten hold over 7.5%. Study results and caveats: Matches to VDJdb favored anti-spike CD8 responses and missed private and CD4 specificities.

The source was whole blood, collected at baseline. The receptor's source is an adult who was a healthcare worker with PCR-confirmed SARS-CoV-2 infection or an uninfected control (not recorded which). The chain links TRBV19 to TRBJ2-3; D gene uncertain. CDR3 loop: CASSISDTQYF. The CDR3 DNA reads as TGTGCCAGTAGTATCTCAGATACGCAGTATTTT.